The present entry profiles one T cell receptor (beta chain) with its context. The germline V gene has CDR1 SGHTA and CDR2 FQGNSA. The CDR3 is 16 residues long. V was pared by 1 base and J by 0 bases, with 13 bases between. The data belong to a study of T cell responses to AZD1222 COVID-19 vaccine. Repertoires were generated with immunoSEQ multiplex PCR, while TCRdb's copy carries only in-frame clones and drops some. The repertoire includes about 150,000 clones, approximately 90% of them detected once, and around 4.4% sits in the top ten. This TCR was recovered from an adult in good health. Specimen: peripheral blood, collected on day 0 of AZD1222 vaccination. This chain uses TRBV7-2 with TRBJ2-7, with D hard to call. CDR3 amino acids: CASSLGLRLSSYEQYF. The DNA of the CDR3 is TGTGCCAGCAGCTTAGGACTGCGCCTAAGCTCCTACGAGCAGTACTTC.